This is a list of T cell receptor beta chains from one sample in a study of blood T cell repertoires in COVID-19. Only in-frame clones appear in the TCRdb table, and some are missing; sequencing was by immunoSEQ multiplex PCR. Of roughly 340,000 clones listed, around 87% are singletons. The sequenced sample was PBMCs or T cells enriched from blood (not recorded which). The source of these receptors is a man aged 40-55 years in a cohort exposed to, infected with or recovered from COVID-19 (not recorded which). The CDR3 runs from the conserved cysteine through the conserved F or W. The order of the fields is clone size, J gene, D gene, V gene, CDR3 DNA, CDR3 protein. The D gene is left open where the match is weak. Part of the rows lack a size; the others show once, few, many or a class for expanded clones.

NA,TRBJ1-4,TRBD1,TRBV28,TGTGCCAGCAGTTTCCGAGTTGACGACAGGGGAAATGAAAAACTGTTTTTT,CASSFRVDDRGNEKLFF
NA,TRBJ2-5,NA,TRBV7-6,TGTGCCAGCAGCTCAACCGGGGGGCGGGGCAAAGAGACCCAGTACTTC,CASSSTGGRGKETQYF
once,TRBJ1-2,TRBD1,TRBV28,TGTGCCAGCAGTGCCCCTGACAGGGGTGGCTATGGCTACACCTTC,CASSAPDRGGYGYTF
NA,TRBJ2-3,TRBD2,TRBV11-2,TGTGCCAGCAGCTTAGGGGACTACACAGATACGCAGTATTTT,CASSLGDYTDTQYF
NA,TRBJ2-7,TRBD1,TRBV18,TGTGCCAGCTCACTCTCCGGGACAGGGGCGGACGAGCAGTACTTC,CASSLSGTGADEQYF
NA,TRBJ2-4,TRBD1,TRBV19,TGTGCCAGTAGTACAGACAGGGGGGTTGGTAGCATTCAGTACTTC,CASSTDRGVGSIQYF
NA,TRBJ1-2,TRBD1,TRBV28,TGTGCCAGCAGTTTCCTGGGACAGCGGTACTATGGCTACACCTTC,CASSFLGQRYYGYTF
NA,TRBJ1-1,NA,TRBV3-1/TRBV3-2,TGTGCCAGCAGCCAAGATGGGGCAGGAGGGCTGGTAGGAGCTTTCTTT,CASSQDGAGGLVGAFF
NA,TRBJ2-5,NA,TRBV5-6,TGTGCCAGCAGCGCGGTTTCGTCCGGGGAGACCCAGTACTTC,CASSAVSSGETQYF
few,TRBJ1-6,TRBD1,TRBV6-5,TGTGCCAGCAGGTTGGACAGGGGATGGGATTCACCCCTCCACTTT,CASRLDRGWDSPLHF
once,TRBJ1-2,TRBD1,TRBV3-1/TRBV3-2,TGTGCCAGCAGCCAAGCAGACAGGGGCAATGGCTACACCTTC,CASSQADRGNGYTF
NA,TRBJ1-2,TRBD1,TRBV15,TGTGCCACCAGCAGCGGGGGGACAGGGGGAGCAGGCTACACCTTC,CATSSGGTGGAGYTF
NA,TRBJ2-5,NA,TRBV3-1/TRBV3-2,TGTGCCAGCAGCCAAAACATCGGTGTAGCGGGGACAGAAGAGACCCAGTACTTC,CASSQNIGVAGTEETQYF
NA,TRBJ2-7,TRBD1,TRBV5-8,TGTGCCAGCAGTCGCCGGGGACAGGGGGCTGGGGAGCAGTACTTC,CASSRRGQGAGEQYF
NA,TRBJ2-1,TRBD1,TRBV9,TGTGCCAGCAGCGTAGGGGGGGACAGGGGCTATGAGCAGTTCTTC,CASSVGGDRGYEQFF
NA,TRBJ1-6,NA,TRBV19,TGTGCCAGTACCCCTCTGGCGGGTTCACCCCTCCACTTT,CASTPLAGSPLHF
NA,TRBJ2-7,TRBD2,TRBV11-2,TGTGCCAGCAGCTTAGCTAGCGGCCCCTACGAGCAGTACTTC,CASSLASGPYEQYF
NA,TRBJ2-7,TRBD1,TRBV3-1/TRBV3-2,TGTGCCAGCAGCCAAAGGGACAGAGAGCAGTACTTC,CASSQRDREQYF
NA,TRBJ1-1,TRBD1,TRBV28,TGTGCCAGCAGTTCCGGGACAGGGGTGAACACTGAAGCTTTCTTT,CASSSGTGVNTEAFF
NA,TRBJ2-3,TRBD1,TRBV10-3,TGTGCCATCAGAACCGGGACAGGGAATATAGATACGCAGTATTTT,CAIRTGTGNIDTQYF
NA,TRBJ2-3,TRBD1,TRBV6-1,TGTGCCAGCAGTGCAAACAGGGGGCCCGGCACAGATACGCAGTATTTT,CASSANRGPGTDTQYF
NA,TRBJ1-2,NA,TRBV19,TGTGCCAGTAGTATCAGATCTTCTAACTATGGCTACACCTTC,CASSIRSSNYGYTF
NA,TRBJ2-5,NA,TRBV5-4,TGTGCCAGCAGCCCGGGGTACGAGGAGACCCAGTACTTC,CASSPGYEETQYF
NA,TRBJ2-3,TRBD2,TRBV11-2,TGTGCCAGCAGCTTGACTAGCGGGGGCGGGGATACGCAGTATTTT,CASSLTSGGGDTQYF
NA,TRBJ2-1,TRBD2,TRBV10-3,TGTGCCATCAGTGTACCACCCGCCGGACTAGCGGGATTCAATGAGCAGTTCTTC,CAISVPPAGLAGFNEQFF
NA,TRBJ1-1,NA,TRBV29-1,TGCAGCGTTGCCAGGGATTACGGCACTGAAGCTTTCTTT,CSVARDYGTEAFF
NA,TRBJ1-1,NA,TRBV9,TGTGCCAGCAATGGCGGGGGGAACACTGAAGCTTTCTTT,CASNGGGNTEAFF
once,TRBJ2-4,NA,TRBV2,TGTGCCACGTCAAGCGGGCCAATAGGGGCTGCCAAAAACATTCAGTACTTC,CATSSGPIGAAKNIQYF